This T cell receptor beta chain was sequenced in a study of OX40 agonist ivuxolimab in advanced cancers. Study conclusions and caveats: Blood T cells, both CD4+ and CD8+, expanded clonally by week 6 at 0.1 to 3.0 mg/kg.

From germline, CDR1 is SGDLS and CDR2 YYNGEE. Germline trimming cut 3 bases from V and 4 bases from J; bases unmatched to any gene: 3. CDR3 size: 13 residues. A word on this clone: Antigen: not known.

The protocol was immunoSEQ multiplex PCR, while the TCRdb copy is restricted to in-frame clones and leaves out a portion. The data show 94,000 or so clones, approximately 84% seen once. The V and J genes are TRBV9 and TRBJ2-7; 8 bases agree with TRBD1. This sample comprised CD4+ or CD8+ T cells sorted from blood, obtained in a trial of the OX40 agonist ivuxolimab. The sequence derives from an adult with an advanced solid tumor such as melanoma, head and neck, liver or kidney cancer. CDR3 amino acids: CASSAGGMYEQYF. The DNA of the CDR3 is TGTGCCAGCAGCGCAGGGGGCATGTACGAGCAGTACTTC.